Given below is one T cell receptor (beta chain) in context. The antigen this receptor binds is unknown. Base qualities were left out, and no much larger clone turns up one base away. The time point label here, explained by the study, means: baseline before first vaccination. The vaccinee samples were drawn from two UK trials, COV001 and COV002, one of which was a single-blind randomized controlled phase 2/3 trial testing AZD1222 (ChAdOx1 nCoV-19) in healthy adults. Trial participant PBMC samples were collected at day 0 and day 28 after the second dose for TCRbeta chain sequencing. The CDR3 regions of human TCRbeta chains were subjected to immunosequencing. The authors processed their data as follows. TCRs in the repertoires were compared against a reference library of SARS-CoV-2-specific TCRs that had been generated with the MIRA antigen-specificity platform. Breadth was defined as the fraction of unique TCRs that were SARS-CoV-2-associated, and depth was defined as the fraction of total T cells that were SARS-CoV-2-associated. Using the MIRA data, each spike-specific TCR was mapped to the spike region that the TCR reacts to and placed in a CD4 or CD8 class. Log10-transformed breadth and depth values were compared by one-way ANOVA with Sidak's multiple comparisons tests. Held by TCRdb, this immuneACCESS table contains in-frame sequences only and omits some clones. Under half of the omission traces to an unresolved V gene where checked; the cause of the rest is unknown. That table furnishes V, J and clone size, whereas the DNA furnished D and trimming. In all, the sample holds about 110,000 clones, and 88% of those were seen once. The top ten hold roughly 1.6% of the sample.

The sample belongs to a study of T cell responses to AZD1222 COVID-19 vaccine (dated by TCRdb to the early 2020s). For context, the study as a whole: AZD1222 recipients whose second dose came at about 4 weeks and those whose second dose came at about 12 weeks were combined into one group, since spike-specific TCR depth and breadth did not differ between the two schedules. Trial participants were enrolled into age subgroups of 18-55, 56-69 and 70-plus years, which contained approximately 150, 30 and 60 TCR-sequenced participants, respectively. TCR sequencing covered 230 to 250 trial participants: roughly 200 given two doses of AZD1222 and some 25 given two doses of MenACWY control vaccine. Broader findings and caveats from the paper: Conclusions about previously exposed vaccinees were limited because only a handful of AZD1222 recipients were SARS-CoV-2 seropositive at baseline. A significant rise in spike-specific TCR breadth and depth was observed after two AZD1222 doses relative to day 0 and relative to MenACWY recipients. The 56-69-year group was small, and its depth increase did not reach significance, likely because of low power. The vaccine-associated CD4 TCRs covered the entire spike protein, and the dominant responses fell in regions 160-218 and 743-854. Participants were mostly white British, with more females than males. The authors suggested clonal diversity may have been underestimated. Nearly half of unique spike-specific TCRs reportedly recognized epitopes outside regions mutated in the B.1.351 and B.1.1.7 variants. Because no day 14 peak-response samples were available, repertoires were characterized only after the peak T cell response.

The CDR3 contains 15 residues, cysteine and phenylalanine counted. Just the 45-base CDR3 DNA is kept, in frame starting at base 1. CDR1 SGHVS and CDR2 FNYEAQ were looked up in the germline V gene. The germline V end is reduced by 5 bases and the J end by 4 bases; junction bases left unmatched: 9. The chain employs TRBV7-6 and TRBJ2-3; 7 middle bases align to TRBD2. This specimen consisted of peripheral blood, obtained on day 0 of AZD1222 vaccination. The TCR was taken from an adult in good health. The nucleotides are TGTGCCAGCAGCACAGGAGCGGGGCGAGCAGATACGCAGTATTTT. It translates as CASSTGAGRADTQYF.